This T cell receptor beta chain was retrieved from a study of blood T cell repertoires in COVID-19. The table came from immunoSEQ multiplex PCR; TCRdb's copy has only in-frame clones and leaves some out. The data contain roughly 290,000 clones, around 89% of them singletons. The CDR3 loop spans 16 amino acids. Germline V gene lookup returns CDR1 MNHNY and CDR2 SVGAGI (reference sequence). Trimming removed 0 bases from V and 2 bases from J; junction bases left unmatched: 1. The chain is built from TRBV6-6 and TRBJ1-6; 7 positions match TRBD1. The source of this sequence is a man under 40 with acute or convalescent COVID-19. Input material: peripheral blood. This chain's CDR3 is CASSYSGTAYNSPLHF. CDR3 coding DNA: TGTGCCAGCAGTTACTCCGGGACAGCCTATAATTCACCCCTCCACTTT.